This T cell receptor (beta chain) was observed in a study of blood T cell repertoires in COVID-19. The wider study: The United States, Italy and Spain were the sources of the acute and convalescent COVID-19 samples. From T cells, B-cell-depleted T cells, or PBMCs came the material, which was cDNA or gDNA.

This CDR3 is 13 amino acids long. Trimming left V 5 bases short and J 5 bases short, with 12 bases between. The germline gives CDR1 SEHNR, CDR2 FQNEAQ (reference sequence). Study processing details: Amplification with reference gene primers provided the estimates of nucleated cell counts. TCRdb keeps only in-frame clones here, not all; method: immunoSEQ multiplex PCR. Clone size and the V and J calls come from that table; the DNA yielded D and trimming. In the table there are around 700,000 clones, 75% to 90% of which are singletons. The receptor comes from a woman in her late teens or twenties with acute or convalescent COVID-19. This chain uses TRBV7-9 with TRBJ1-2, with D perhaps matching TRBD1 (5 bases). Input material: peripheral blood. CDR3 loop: CASSPGGWYGYTF. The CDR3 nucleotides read TGTGCCAGCAGCCCCGGGGGGTGGTATGGCTACACCTTC.